The rows below give T cell receptor beta chains drawn from one sample of a study of T cells expressing NK-cell markers. Reanalyzing the 5' RACE reads, TCRdb keeps one entry per CDR3 protein, without DNA. The sample table includes 250,000 or so distinct CDR3 sequences. Input material: blood T cells: a sorted CD56 or NKG2C T cell subset, CD4+ or CD8+ T cells, or bulk PBMC T cells (not recorded which). The receptors shown here come from a woman between 18 and 69 years old in good health. CDR3s include the opening cysteine and the closing phenylalanine or tryptophan. Each record gives: V gene, J gene, CDR3 protein.

V: TRBV12-3/TRBV12-4; J: TRBJ1-5; CDR3: CASSLGTDQPQHF
V: TRBV12-3/TRBV12-4; J: TRBJ2-1; CDR3: CASSPALSRDLSYNEQFF
V: TRBV20-1; J: TRBJ2-7; CDR3: CSANTGGGTYEQYF
V: TRBV29-1; J: TRBJ2-3; CDR3: CSGRGDSGTDTQYF
V: TRBV3-1; J: TRBJ2-4; CDR3: CASSQEGIQYF
V: TRBV30; J: TRBJ2-7; CDR3: CAWRKTRDSDIYEQYF
V: TRBV6-5; J: TRBJ2-1; CDR3: CASSSDRGWFF
V: TRBV27; J: TRBJ2-2; CDR3: CASTSLAGGPYNTGELFF
V: TRBV25-1; J: TRBJ2-1; CDR3: CASSERTSGTNEQFF
V: TRBV25-1; J: TRBJ2-5; CDR3: CARSGDRGRGETQYF